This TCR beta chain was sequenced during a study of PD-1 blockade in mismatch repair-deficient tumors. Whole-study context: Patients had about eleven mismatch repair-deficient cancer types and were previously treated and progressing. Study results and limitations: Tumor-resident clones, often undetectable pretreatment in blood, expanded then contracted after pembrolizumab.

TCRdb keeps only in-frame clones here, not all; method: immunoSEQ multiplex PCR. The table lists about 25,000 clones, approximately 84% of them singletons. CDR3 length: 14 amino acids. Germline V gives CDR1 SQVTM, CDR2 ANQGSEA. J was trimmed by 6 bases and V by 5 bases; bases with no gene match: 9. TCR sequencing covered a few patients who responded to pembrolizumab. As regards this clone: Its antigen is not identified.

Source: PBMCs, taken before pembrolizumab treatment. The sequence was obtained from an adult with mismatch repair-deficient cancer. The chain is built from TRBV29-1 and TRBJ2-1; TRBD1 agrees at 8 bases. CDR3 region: CSVPGQGLGNEQFF. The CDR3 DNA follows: TGCAGCGTTCCTGGACAGGGTCTGGGCAATGAGCAGTTCTTC.